There are many counts of the clone carrying this TCR beta chain. TCRdb recomputed calls from the RACE reads with MiXCR, one row per CDR3 protein. The data show under 60,000 distinct CDR3 sequences, with about 11% seen just once and about 1.8% held by the top ten. The J segment lost 9 bases and the V segment lost 3 bases, leaving 3 bases of the junction unmatched. The CDR3 is 14 amino acids. The sample comes from a study of human T cells and chemical hapten exposure. Time point meaning: patch test 1, 2 weeks after DPC sensitization. Treatment described: therapeutic diphenylcyclopropenone sensitization with weekly scalp DPC. Whole blood that had not been fractionated was the source of extracted total RNA.

The clonotype comes from a woman aged 40 to 50 with alopecia areata. Some clones in this sample may be carry-over from other donors' samples. The sequenced sample was whole blood, obtained in connection with sensitization to the hapten diphenylcyclopropenone (DPC). The V gene is TRBV12-3 or TRBV12-4, the J gene TRBJ2-2, with TRBD2 matching over 11 bases. CDR3 amino acids: CASSLTSGTRELFF. CDR3 bases: TGTGCCAGCAGTTTGACTAGCGGGACGAGGGAGCTGTTTTTT.